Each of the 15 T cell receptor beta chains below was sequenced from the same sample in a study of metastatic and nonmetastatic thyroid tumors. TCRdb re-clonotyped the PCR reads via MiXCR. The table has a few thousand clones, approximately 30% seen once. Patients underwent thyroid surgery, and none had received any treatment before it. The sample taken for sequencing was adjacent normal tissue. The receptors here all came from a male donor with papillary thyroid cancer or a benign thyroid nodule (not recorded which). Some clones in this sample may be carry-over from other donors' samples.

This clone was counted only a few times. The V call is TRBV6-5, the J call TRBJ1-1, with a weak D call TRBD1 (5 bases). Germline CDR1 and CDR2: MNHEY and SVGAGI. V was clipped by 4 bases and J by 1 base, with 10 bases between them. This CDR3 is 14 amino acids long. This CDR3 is CASSFGGTNTEAFF. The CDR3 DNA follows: TGTGCCAGCAGTTTCGGGGGTACGAACACTGAAGCTTTCTTT.

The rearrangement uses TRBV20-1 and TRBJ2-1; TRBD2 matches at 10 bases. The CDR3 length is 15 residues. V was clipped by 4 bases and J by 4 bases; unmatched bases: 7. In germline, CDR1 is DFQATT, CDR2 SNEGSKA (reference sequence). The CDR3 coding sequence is TGCAGTGCTATCAGCGGGACTAGCGTTTACAATGAGCAGTTCTTC. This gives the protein CSAISGTSVYNEQFF.

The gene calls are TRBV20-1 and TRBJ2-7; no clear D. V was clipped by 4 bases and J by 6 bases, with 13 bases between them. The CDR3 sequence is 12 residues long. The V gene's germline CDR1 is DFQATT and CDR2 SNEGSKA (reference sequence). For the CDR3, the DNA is TGCAGTGCTACCGAGCGACGAATCGAGCAGTACTTC. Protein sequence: CSATERRIEQYF.

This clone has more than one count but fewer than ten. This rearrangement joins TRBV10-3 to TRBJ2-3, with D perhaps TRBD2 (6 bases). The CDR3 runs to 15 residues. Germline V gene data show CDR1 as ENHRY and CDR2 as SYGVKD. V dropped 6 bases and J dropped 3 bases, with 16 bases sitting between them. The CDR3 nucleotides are TGTGCCATCAGACCCCGGGACTCGGGGACAGATACGCAGTATTTT. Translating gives CAIRPRDSGTDTQYF.

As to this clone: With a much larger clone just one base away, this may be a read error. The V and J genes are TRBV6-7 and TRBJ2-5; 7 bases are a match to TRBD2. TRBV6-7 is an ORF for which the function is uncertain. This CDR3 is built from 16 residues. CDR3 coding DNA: TGTGTCAGCACCGGACGGTGGAGGGAGGGTCAAGAGACCCAGTACTTC. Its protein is CVSTGRWREGQETQYF.

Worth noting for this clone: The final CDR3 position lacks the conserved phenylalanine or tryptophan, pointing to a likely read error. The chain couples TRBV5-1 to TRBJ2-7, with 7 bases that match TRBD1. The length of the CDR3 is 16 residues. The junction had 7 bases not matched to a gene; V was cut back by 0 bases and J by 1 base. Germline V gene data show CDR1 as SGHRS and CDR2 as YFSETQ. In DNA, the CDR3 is TGCGCCAGCAGCTTGGCGGACAGGCCTTATTCCTACGAGCAGTACCTC. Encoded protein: CASSLADRPYSYEQYL.

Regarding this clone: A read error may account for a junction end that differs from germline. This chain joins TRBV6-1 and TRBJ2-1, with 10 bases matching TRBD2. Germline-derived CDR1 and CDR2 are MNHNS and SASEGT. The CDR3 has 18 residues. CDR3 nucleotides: TGTGCCAGCAGTGAAAACAGCCACCGCGGAACTAGCGGGAATGAGCAGTTATTC. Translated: CASSENSHRGTSGNEQLF.

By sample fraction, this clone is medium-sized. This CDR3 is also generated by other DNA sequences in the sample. In DNA, the CDR3 is TGTGCCAGCAGTTTAAATGTCGGATGGGGCACTGAAGCTTTCTTT. This sequence encodes CASSLNVGWGTEAFF. The chain joins TRBV27 to TRBJ1-1; D gene uncertain. V lost 2 bases and J 4 bases, leaving 14 bases between the germline ends. The CDR3 is 15 residues long. The germline gives CDR1 MNHEY, CDR2 SMNVEV (reference sequence).

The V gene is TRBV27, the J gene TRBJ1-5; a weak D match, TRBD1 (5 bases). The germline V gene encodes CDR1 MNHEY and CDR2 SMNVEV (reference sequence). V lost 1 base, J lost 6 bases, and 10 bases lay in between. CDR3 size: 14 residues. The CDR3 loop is CASSLLGGGQPQHF. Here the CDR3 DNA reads TGTGCCAGCAGTTTATTGGGGGGTGGTCAGCCCCAGCATTTT.

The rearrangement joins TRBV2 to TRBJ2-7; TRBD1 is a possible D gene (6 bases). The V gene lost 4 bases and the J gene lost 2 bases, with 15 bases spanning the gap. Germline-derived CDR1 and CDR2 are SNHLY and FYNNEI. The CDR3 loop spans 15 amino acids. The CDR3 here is CASSVETGNPYEQYF. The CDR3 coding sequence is TGTGCCAGCAGTGTTGAAACAGGGAATCCCTACGAGCAGTACTTC.

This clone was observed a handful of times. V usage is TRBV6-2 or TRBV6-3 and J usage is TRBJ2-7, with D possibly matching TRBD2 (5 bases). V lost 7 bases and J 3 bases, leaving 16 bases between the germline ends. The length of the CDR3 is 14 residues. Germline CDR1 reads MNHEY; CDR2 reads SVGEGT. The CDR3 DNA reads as TGTGCCAGCACCACGGACGGGGTACTCTACGAGCAGTACTTC. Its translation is CASTTDGVLYEQYF.

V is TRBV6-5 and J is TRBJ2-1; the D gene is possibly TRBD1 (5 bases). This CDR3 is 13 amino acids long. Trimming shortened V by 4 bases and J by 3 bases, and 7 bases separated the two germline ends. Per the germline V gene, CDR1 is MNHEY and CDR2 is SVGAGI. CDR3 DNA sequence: TGTGCCAGCAGTTTAGGACACTACAATGAGCAGTTCTTC. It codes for CASSLGHYNEQFF.

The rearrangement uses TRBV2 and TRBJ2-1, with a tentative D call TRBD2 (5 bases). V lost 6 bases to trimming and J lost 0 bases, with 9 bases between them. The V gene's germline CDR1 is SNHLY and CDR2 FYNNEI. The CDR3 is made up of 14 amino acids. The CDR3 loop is CASRDGGSYNEQFF. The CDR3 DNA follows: TGTGCCAGCAGGGACGGAGGCTCCTACAATGAGCAGTTCTTC.

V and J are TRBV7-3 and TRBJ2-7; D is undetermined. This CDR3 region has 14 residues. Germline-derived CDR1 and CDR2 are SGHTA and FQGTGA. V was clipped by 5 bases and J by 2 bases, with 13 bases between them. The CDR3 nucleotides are TGTGCCAGCAGCCCCCCCCGAAGTCCCTACGAGCAGTACTTC. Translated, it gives CASSPPRSPYEQYF.

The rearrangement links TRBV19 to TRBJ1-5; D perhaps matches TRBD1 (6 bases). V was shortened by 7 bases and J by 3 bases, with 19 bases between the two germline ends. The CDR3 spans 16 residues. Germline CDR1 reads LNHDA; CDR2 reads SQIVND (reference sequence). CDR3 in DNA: TGTGCCAGTAACCCAGGGGTCGGGTCTGACAATCAGCCCCAGCATTTT. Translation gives CASNPGVGSDNQPQHF.